Shown below are 7 T cell receptor beta chains from a single sample sequenced in a study of blood T cell repertoires in COVID-19. TCRdb's table, derived via immunoSEQ multiplex PCR, lists solely in-frame clones and lacks some. The table has some 180,000 clones, about 80% seen once. Input material: peripheral blood. The receptor source for this set is a woman aged 60-75 years with COVID-19, enrolled during active disease.

The V call is TRBV4-1, the J call TRBJ2-2; D possibly corresponds to TRBD1 (6 bases). Per germline, CDR1 MGHRA and CDR2 YSYEKL. The CDR3 loop spans 16 amino acids. The V end was cut by 3 bases, the J end by 5 bases, with 16 bases between. CDR3 loop: CASSQNPGQRTGELFF. Here the CDR3 DNA reads TGCGCCAGCAGCCAGAATCCGGGACAAAGGACCGGGGAGCTGTTTTTT.

The chain has TRBV30 and TRBJ1-1, with 8 bases lining up with TRBD1. J lost 7 bases, V lost 4 bases, and 8 bases had no gene match. The germline CDR1 and CDR2 sequences are GTSNPN and SVGIG (reference sequence). The length of the CDR3 is 13 residues. The DNA of the CDR3 is TGTGCCTGGATAGGGACAGGTAATGGTGAAGCTTTCTTT. This codes for CAWIGTGNGEAFF.

In DNA form, the CDR3 reads TGTGCCAGCTCAACCGGGACAGACACCGGGGAGCTGTTTTTT. Translated, it gives CASSTGTDTGELFF. The chain has TRBV18 and TRBJ2-2; TRBD1 matches 7 bases. The CDR3 is made up of 14 amino acids. The V gene's germline CDR1 is KGHSH and CDR2 LQKENI. The ends lost 5 bases at V and 3 bases at J; junction bases unmatched: 3.

This chain uses TRBV11-2 with TRBJ1-2; a weak D match, TRBD1 (6 bases). Germline V gives CDR1 SGHAT, CDR2 FQNNGV. The length of the CDR3 is 15 residues. Trimming took 3 bases from V and 5 from J, leaving 16 bases between them. The CDR3 DNA reads TGTGCCAGCAGCTTGGGGGGGCCGGGGACTTATGGCTACACCTTC. Protein: CASSLGGPGTYGYTF.

The chain carries TRBV2 and TRBJ2-2, with a tentative D call TRBD1 (6 bases). The germline V gene encodes CDR1 SNHLY and CDR2 FYNNEI. This CDR3 comprises 16 residues. V was clipped by 10 bases and J by 4 bases, with 22 bases between them. The CDR3 loop reads CAILTRESRGTGELFF. In nucleotides, the CDR3 is TGTGCCATCTTAACTCGCGAGAGCAGGGGCACCGGGGAGCTGTTTTTT.

This clone has a handful of counts. The CDR3 region has the DNA TGTGCCAGCAGCGTAGTTTCGGGGAACACTGAAGCTTTCTTT. Its protein product is CASSVVSGNTEAFF. The V and J genes are TRBV9 and TRBJ1-1; D remains ambiguous. This CDR3 is built from 14 residues. Germline V lookup: CDR1 SGDLS, CDR2 YYNGEE. V gave up 0 bases and J gave up 1 base, with 7 bases separating them.

This clone was counted at least ten times. The V and J genes are TRBV6-2 or TRBV6-3 and TRBJ2-7; perhaps TRBD2 as D (6 bases). Germline V gene data show CDR1 as MNHEY and CDR2 as SVGEGT. The CDR3 has 14 residues. V lost 6 bases, J lost 3 bases, and 15 bases lay in between. For the CDR3, the DNA is TGTGCCAGCAGCCCGGCTGCTAGCGACTACGAGCAGTACTTC. Its protein is CASSPAASDYEQYF.